These T cell receptor beta chains were read from a single sample in a study of OX40 agonist ivuxolimab in advanced cancers. The table came from immunoSEQ multiplex PCR; TCRdb's copy has only in-frame clones and leaves some out. The data hold around 140,000 clones, with just over 90% observed a single time. The source material was CD4+ or CD8+ T cells sorted from blood, sampled in a trial of the OX40 agonist ivuxolimab. The receptors come from an adult with an advanced solid tumor such as melanoma, head and neck, liver or kidney cancer. Each CDR3 is given with its conserved first and last residue. The D gene is left open where the match is weak.

J gene,D gene,CDR3 length,V gene,CDR3 DNA,CDR3 protein
TRBJ2-7,-,15,TRBV21-1,TGTGCCAGCAATTACAAAGGGGAGAGTTCCTACGAGCAGTACTTC,CASNYKGESSYEQYF
TRBJ1-5,TRBD1,15,TRBV19,TGTGCCAGTAGCTTACAGGGGGTGCAGAATCAGCCCCAGCATTTT,CASSLQGVQNQPQHF
TRBJ2-7,TRBD1,13,TRBV10-3,TGTGCCACCCACGGACAGGGGGCTCCTGAGCAGTACTTC,CATHGQGAPEQYF
TRBJ2-3,TRBD1,14,TRBV27,TGTGCCAGCAGTTTGGGCCAGGGGGCACAAACGCAGTATTTT,CASSLGQGAQTQYF
TRBJ1-5,-,14,TRBV5-6,TGTGCCAGCAGCTTAGGGGGATTGGGACAGCCCCAGCATTTT,CASSLGGLGQPQHF
TRBJ2-7,-,12,TRBV28,TGTGCCAGCAGTTTAAGCAGGAACGAGCAGTACTTC,CASSLSRNEQYF
TRBJ2-7,TRBD2,17,TRBV4-2,TGTGCCAGCAGCCAGGAAGGGACTAGCGGGGCCCCCTACGAGCAGTACTTC,CASSQEGTSGAPYEQYF
TRBJ2-7,TRBD2,15,TRBV14,TGTGCCAGCAGCCGACCCGGGACTAGCGGCTACGAGCAGTACTTC,CASSRPGTSGYEQYF
TRBJ1-3,TRBD1,17,TRBV10-3,TGTGCCATCAGGGGGGGGACAGGGAAAATTCCCGGAAACACCATATATTTT,CAIRGGTGKIPGNTIYF
TRBJ1-2,-,13,TRBV5-1,TGCGCCAGCAGCTTGGAAGCGGGAGAAGGCTACACCTTC,CASSLEAGEGYTF